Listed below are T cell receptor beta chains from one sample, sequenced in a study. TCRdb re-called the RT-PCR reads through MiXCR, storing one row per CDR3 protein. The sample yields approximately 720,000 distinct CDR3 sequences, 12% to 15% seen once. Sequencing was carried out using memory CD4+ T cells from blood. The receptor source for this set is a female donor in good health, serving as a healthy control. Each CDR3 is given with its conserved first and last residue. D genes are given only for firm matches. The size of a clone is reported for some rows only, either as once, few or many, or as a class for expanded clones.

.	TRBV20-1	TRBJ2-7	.	TGCAGTTCCCCTCCCGCGGGGAGCTCCTACGAGCAGTACTTC	CSSPPAGSSYEQYF
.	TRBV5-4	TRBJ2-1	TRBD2	TGTGCCAGCAGAAATGGACTAGCGGGCGATTCCTACAATGAGCAGTTCTTC	CASRNGLAGDSYNEQFF
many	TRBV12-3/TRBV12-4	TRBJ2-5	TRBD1	TGTGCCAGCAGTTTCGGGACAGACTATAGGACCCAGTACTTC	CASSFGTDYRTQYF
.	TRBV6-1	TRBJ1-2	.	TGTGCCAGCAGTGCGTTCAGCACAGGGAGGGCAAATGGCTACACCTTC	CASSAFSTGRANGYTF
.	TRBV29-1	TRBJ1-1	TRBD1	TGCAGCGTTTTTAAGGGGGCTGGAATTGGGTTCTTT	CSVFKGAGIGFF
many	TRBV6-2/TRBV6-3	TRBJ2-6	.	TGTGCCAGCAGTAGTCCCGGTTCTGGGGCCAACGTCCTGACTTTC	CASSSPGSGANVLTF
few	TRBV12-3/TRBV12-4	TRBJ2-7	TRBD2	TGTGCCAGCAGTTTGAGTAGCGGGACTAACGAGCAGTACTTC	CASSLSSGTNEQYF
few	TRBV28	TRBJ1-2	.	TGTGCCAGCAGAACAGACGAACAGGACTATGGCTACACCTTC	CASRTDEQDYGYTF
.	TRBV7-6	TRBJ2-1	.	TGTGCCAGCAGCTTAGCTCCGGGACTGTTCTACAATGAGCAGTTCTTC	CASSLAPGLFYNEQFF
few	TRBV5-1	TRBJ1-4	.	TGCGCCAGCAGACTGGGAGGGGCGCGCTCTAATGAAAAACTGTTTTTT	CASRLGGARSNEKLFF
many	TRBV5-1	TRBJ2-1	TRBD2	TGCGCCAGCAATAGCGGGAGAGAGCAGTTCTTC	CASNSGREQFF
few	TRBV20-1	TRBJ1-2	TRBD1	TGCAGTGCTGCCTCGGACAGGGGATATGGCTACACCTTC	CSAASDRGYGYTF
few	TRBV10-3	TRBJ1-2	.	TGTGCCATCAGTGATACCAGGCGATTTAACTATGGCTACACCTTC	CAISDTRRFNYGYTF
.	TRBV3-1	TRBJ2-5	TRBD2	TGTGCCAGCAGCCAAAACCTAGCGGGGGAAGAGACCCAGTACTTC	CASSQNLAGEETQYF
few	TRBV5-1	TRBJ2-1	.	TGCGCCAGCAGTTTCGGGGCAGAGGGTGAGCAGTTCTTC	CASSFGAEGEQFF
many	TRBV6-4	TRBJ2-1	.	TGTGCCAGCAGTGATGGGATGGTTGATGAGCAGTTCTTC	CASSDGMVDEQFF
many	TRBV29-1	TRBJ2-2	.	TGCAGCGTGGGCGAGACAGTGAACACCGGGGAGCTGTTTTTT	CSVGETVNTGELFF
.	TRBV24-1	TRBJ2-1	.	TGTGCCACCAGTGACCCGATCCTACACAATGAGCAGTTCTTC	CATSDPILHNEQFF
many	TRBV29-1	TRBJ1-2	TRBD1	TGCAGCGTCCAGGGGGCAGGTGGCTACACCTTC	CSVQGAGGYTF
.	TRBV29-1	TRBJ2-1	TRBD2	TGCAGCGTTCGACTAGCTACCAATGAGCAGTTCTTC	CSVRLATNEQFF
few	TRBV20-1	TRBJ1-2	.	TGCAGTGCTATCTGGGGGTTACTTAACTATGGCTACACCTTC	CSAIWGLLNYGYTF
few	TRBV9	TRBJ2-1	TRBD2	TGTGCCAGCAGCGTAGCGGGAGGGTCCTCCTACAATGAGCAGTTCTTC	CASSVAGGSSYNEQFF
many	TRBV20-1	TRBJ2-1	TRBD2	TGCAGGGGGGCGGGAGGCACCTCCTACAATGAGCAGTTCTTC	CRGAGGTSYNEQFF
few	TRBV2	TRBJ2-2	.	TGTGCCAGCAGTTGGACAGACAGAACCGGGGAGCTGTTTTTT	CASSWTDRTGELFF
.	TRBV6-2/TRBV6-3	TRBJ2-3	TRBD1	TGTGCCAGCAGCGCGAACAGGGGGCTCTATTCGGCAGATACGCAGTATTTT	CASSANRGLYSADTQYF
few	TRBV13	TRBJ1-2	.	TGTGCCAGCAGCAACACCCGCTCCAAGGGGGTAGAAGGCTACACCTTC	CASSNTRSKGVEGYTF
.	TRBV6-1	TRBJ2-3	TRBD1	TGTGCCAGCAGGGTGACAGGGACGTCCGGGCAGTATTTT	CASRVTGTSGQYF
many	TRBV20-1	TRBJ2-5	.	TGCAGTGCTAGTCAGGGTGGGACAGAGACCCAGTACTTC	CSASQGGTETQYF
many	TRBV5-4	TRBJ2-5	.	TGTGCCAGCAGCCCGGGGCCAGAAGAGACCCAGTACTTC	CASSPGPEETQYF
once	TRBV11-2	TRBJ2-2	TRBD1	TGTGCCAGCAGCTTAGGAACGCCGGGGACAGGGGCCGGGGAGCTGTTTTTT	CASSLGTPGTGAGELFF
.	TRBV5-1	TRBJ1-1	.	TGCGCCAGCAGCTTGGTGGGATCGACCACTGAAGCTTTCTTT	CASSLVGSTTEAFF
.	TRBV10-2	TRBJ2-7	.	TGCGCCAGCAGAGATACAGCTGGCGAGCAGTACTTC	CASRDTAGEQYF
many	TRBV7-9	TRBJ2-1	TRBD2	TGTGCCAGCAGCTTAGCGCGGGGGAGCGGGAGGGCGGACAATGAGCAGTTCTTC	CASSLARGSGRADNEQFF
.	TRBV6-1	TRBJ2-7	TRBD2	TGTGCCAGCAGTGATTCACTAGCGGGAGCTTACTACGAGCAGTACTTC	CASSDSLAGAYYEQYF
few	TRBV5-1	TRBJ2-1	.	TGCGCCAGCAGCGAAGTCCTAGGTTACAATGAGCAGTTCTTC	CASSEVLGYNEQFF
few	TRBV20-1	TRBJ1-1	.	TGCAGTGCTAGAATGTGGGAGAGACAGTCACTTGAAGCTTTCTTT	CSARMWERQSLEAFF
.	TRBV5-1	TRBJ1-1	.	TGCGCCAGCAGCTTGGAGGCAGTGAACACTGAAGCTTTCTTT	CASSLEAVNTEAFF